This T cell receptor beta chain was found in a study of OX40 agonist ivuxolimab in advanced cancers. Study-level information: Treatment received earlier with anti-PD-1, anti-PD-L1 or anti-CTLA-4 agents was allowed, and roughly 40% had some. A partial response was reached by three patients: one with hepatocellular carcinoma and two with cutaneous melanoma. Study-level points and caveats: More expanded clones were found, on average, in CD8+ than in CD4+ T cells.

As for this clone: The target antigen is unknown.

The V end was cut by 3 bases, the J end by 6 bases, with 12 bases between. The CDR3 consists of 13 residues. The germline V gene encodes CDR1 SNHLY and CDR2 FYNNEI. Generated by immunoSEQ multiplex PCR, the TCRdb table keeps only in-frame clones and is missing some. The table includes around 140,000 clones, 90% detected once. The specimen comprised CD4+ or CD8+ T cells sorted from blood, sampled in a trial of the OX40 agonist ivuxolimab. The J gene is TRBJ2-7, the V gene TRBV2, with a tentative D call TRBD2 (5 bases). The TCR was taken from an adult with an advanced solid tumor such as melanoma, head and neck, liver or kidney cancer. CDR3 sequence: CASSDSGSAEQYF. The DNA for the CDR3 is TGTGCCAGCAGTGACTCGGGGTCTGCCGAGCAGTACTTC.